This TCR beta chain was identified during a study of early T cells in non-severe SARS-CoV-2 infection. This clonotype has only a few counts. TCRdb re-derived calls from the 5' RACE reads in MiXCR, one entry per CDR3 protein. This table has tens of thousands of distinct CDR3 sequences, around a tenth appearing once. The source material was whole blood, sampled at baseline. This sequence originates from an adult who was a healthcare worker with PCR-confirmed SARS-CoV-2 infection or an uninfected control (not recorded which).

The CDR3 nucleotides read TGTGCCAGCAGTTTATCGGGACAGGGGTATTCACCCCTCCACTTT. It specifies CASSLSGQGYSPLHF. V and J are TRBV27 and TRBJ1-6, with 10 bases identical to TRBD1. CDR3 length equals 15 residues. The germline V gene has CDR1 MNHEY and CDR2 SMNVEV (reference sequence). Trimming cost V 0 bases and J 8 bases; bases outside gene matches: 1.